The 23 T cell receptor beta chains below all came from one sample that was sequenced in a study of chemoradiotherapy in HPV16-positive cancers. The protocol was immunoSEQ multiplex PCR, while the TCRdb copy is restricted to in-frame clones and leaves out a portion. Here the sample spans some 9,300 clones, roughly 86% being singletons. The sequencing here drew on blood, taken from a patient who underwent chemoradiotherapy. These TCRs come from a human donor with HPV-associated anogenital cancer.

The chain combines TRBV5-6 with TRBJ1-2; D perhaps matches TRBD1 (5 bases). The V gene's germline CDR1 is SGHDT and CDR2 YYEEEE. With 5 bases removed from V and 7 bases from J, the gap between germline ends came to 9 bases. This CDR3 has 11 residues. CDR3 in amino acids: CASRRGGGYTF. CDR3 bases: TGTGCCAGCAGGCGTGGGGGTGGCTACACCTTC.

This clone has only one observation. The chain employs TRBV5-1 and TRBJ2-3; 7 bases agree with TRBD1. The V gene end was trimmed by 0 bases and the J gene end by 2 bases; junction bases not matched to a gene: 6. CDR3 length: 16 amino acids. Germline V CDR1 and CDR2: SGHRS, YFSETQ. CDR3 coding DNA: TGCGCCAGCAGCTTGGCGCGGACAGGCGTCACAGATACGCAGTATTTT. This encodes CASSLARTGVTDTQYF.

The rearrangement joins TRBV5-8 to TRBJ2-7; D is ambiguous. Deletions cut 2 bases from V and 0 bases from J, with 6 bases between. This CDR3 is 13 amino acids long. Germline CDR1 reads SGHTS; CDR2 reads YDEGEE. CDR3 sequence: CASSFMGSYEQYF. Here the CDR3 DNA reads TGTGCCAGCAGCTTTATGGGCTCCTACGAGCAGTACTTC.

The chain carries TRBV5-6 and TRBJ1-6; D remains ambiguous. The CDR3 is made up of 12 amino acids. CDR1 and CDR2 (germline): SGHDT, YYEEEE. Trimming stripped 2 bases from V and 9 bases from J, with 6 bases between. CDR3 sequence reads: CASSLAPSPLHF. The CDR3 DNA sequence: TGTGCCAGCAGCTTAGCGCCTTCACCCCTCCACTTT.

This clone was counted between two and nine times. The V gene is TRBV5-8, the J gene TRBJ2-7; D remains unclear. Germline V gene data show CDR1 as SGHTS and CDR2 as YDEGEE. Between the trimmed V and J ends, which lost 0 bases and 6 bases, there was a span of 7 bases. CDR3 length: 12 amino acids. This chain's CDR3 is CASSLGVGEQYF. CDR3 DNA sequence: TGTGCCAGCAGCTTGGGGGTTGGCGAGCAGTACTTC.

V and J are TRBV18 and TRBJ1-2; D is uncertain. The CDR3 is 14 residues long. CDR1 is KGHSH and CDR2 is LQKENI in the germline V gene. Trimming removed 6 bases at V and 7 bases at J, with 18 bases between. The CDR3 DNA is TGTGCCAGCTCTTTGGGCAGTACTGTGGGTGGCTACACCTTC. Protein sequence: CASSLGSTVGGYTF.

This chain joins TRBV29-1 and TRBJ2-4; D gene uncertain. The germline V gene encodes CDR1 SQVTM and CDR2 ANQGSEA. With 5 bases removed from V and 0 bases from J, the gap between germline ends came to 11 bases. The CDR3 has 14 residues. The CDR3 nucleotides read TGCAGCGTTAACGTCTTCCTAGCCAAAAACATTCAGTACTTC. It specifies CSVNVFLAKNIQYF.

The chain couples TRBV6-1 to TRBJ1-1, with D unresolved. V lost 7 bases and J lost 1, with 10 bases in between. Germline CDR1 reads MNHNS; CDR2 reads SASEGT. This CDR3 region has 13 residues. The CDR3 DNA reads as TGTGCCAGCAAGCGGGAGAGGAACACTGAAGCTTTCTTT. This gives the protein CASKRERNTEAFF.

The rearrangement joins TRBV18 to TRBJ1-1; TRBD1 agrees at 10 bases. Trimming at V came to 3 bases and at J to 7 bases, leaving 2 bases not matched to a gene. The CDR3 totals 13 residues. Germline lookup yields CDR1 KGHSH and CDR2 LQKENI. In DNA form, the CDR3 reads TGTGCCAGCTCACCCGGGACAGGGGATGAAGCTTTCTTT. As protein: CASSPGTGDEAFF. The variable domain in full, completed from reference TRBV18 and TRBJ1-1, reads NAGVMQNPRHLVRRRGQEARLRCSPMKGHSHVYWYRQLPEEGLKFMVYLQKENIIDESGMPKERFSAEFPKEGPSILRIQQVVRGDSAAYFCASSPGTGDEAFFGQGTRLTVV.

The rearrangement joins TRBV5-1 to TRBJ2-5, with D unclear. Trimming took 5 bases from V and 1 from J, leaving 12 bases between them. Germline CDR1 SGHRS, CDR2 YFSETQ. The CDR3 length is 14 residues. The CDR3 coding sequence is TGCGCCAGCAGTTCCGGACGGACCCAAGAGACCCAGTACTTC. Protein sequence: CASSSGRTQETQYF.

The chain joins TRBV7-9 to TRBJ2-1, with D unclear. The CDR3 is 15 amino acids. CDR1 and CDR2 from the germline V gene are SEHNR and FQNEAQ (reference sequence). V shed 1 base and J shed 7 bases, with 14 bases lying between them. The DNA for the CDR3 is TGTGCCAGCAGCTTAGGGGGTCCCCCAGTAAATGAGCAGTTCTTC. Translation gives CASSLGGPPVNEQFF.

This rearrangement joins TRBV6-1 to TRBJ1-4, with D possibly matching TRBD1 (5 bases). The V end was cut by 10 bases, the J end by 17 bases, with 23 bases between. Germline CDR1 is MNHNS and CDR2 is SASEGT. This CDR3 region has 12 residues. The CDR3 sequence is CATGWGGTADFF. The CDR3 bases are TGTGCCACCGGATGGGGGGGTACGGCTGATTTTTTT.

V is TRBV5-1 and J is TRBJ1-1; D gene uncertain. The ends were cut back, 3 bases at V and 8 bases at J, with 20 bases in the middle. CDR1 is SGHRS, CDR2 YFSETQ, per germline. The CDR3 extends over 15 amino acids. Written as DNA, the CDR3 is TGCGCCAGCAGCTCGGATCCCACAATCCTCCTCGAAGCTTTCTTT. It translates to CASSSDPTILLEAFF.

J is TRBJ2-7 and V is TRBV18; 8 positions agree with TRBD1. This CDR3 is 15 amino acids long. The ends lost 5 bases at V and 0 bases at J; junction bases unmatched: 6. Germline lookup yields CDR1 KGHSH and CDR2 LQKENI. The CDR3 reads CASSEQGQVSYEQYF. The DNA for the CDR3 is TGTGCCAGCTCAGAGCAGGGACAGGTCTCCTACGAGCAGTACTTC.

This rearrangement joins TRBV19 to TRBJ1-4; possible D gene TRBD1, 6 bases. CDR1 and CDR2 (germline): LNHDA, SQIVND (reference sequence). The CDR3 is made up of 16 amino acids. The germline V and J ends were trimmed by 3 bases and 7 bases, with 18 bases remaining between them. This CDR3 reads CASSMTGTPRTEKLFF. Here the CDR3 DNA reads TGTGCCAGTAGTATGACCGGGACACCCAGGACTGAAAAACTGTTTTTT.

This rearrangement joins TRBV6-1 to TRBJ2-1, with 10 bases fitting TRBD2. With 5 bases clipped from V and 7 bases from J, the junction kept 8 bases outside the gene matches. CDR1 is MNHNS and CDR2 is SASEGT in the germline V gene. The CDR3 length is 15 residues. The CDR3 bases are TGTGCCAGCAGTCGGTCGACTAGCGGGCTGAATGAGCAGTTCTTC. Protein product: CASSRSTSGLNEQFF.

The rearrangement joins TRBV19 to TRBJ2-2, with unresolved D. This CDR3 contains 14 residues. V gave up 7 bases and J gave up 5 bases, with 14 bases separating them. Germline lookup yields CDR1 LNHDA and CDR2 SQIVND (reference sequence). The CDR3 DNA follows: TGTGCCAGTAAAATCGGCGCGGAGACCGGGGAGCTGTTTTTT. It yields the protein CASKIGAETGELFF.

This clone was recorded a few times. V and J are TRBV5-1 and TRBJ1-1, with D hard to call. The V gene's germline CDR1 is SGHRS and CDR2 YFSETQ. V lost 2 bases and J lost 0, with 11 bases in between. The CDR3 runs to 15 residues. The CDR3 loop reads CASSLTGFMNTEAFF. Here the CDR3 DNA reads TGCGCCAGCAGCTTAACGGGATTCATGAACACTGAAGCTTTCTTT.

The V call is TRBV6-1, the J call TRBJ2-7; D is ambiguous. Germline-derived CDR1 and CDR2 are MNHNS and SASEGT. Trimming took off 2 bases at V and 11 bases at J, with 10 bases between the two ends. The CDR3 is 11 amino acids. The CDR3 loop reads CASSETAREYF. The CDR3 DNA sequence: TGTGCCAGCAGTGAAACGGCACGGGAGTACTTC.

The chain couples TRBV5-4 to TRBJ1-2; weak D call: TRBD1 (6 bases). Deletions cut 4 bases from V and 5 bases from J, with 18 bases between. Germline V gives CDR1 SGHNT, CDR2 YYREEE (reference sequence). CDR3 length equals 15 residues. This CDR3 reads CASSPPGAQGYGYTF. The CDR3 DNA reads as TGTGCCAGCAGCCCCCCCGGGGCTCAGGGGTATGGCTACACCTTC.

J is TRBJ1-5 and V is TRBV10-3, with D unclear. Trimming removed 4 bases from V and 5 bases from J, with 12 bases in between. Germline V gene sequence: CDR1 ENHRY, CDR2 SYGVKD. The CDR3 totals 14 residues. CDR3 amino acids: CAISALGKDQPQHF. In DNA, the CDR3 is TGTGCCATCAGTGCTTTGGGGAAAGATCAGCCCCAGCATTTT.

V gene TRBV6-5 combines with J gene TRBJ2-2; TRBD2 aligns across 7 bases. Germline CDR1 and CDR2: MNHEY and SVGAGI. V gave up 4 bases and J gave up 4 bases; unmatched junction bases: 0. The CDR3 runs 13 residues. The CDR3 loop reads CASSWTSTGELFF. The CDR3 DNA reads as TGTGCCAGCAGTTGGACTAGCACCGGGGAGCTGTTTTTT.

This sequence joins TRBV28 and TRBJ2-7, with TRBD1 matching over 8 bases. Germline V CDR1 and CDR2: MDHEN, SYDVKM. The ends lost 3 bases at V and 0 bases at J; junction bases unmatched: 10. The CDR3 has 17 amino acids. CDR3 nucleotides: TGTGCCAGCAGTTTCGGTCAGGGGGCGATTTCCTCCTACGAGCAGTACTTC. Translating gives CASSFGQGAISSYEQYF.